The rows below give T cell receptor beta chains drawn from one sample of a study of vaccination effects on CD4 cells after COVID-19. Their antigens remain unidentified. Assay: immunoSEQ multiplex PCR; the TCRdb copy retains only in-frame clones and omits some. The data show approximately 31,000 clones, approximately 72% seen once. The sample here was CD4+ T cells from PBMCs cultured with a peptide pool, taken before COVID-19 vaccination. The receptors derive from a human donor who had a prior SARS-CoV-2 infection. Both conserved end residues are part of each CDR3. A D gene is named only where the DNA matches it firmly. Rows may omit the clone size; those that give it use once, few, many or a size class.

d_call: TRBD1
v_call: TRBV30
clone_size: NA
j_call: TRBJ1-4
cdr3_aa: CAQARQGRVEKLFF
cdr3_nt: TGTGCGCAAGCAAGACAGGGACGGGTCGAAAAACTGTTTTTT

d_call: TRBD1
v_call: TRBV6-5
clone_size: few
j_call: TRBJ1-5
cdr3_aa: CASSRTGVSNQPQHF
cdr3_nt: TGTGCCAGCAGTCGGACAGGGGTGAGCAATCAGCCCCAGCATTTT

d_call: NA
v_call: TRBV15
clone_size: NA
j_call: TRBJ1-2
cdr3_aa: CATSTPRAYGYTF
cdr3_nt: TGTGCCACCAGCACGCCCAGGGCCTATGGCTACACCTTC

d_call: TRBD2
v_call: TRBV5-1
clone_size: NA
j_call: TRBJ2-3
cdr3_aa: CASSLAQDSGGGDTQYF
cdr3_nt: TGCGCCAGCAGCTTGGCCCAGGATAGCGGGGGGGGAGATACGCAGTATTTT

d_call: NA
v_call: TRBV30
clone_size: NA
j_call: TRBJ2-2
cdr3_aa: CAWSRWGTGELFF
cdr3_nt: TGTGCCTGGAGTCGGTGGGGGACCGGGGAGCTGTTTTTT

d_call: NA
v_call: TRBV9
clone_size: NA
j_call: TRBJ1-3
cdr3_aa: CASSVEAGRPGNTIYF
cdr3_nt: TGTGCCAGCAGCGTAGAGGCAGGGCGCCCTGGAAACACCATATATTTT

d_call: NA
v_call: TRBV24-1
clone_size: NA
j_call: TRBJ1-4
cdr3_aa: CATSDHRGGPNEKLFF
cdr3_nt: TGTGCCACCAGTGACCACCGCGGGGGACCTAATGAAAAACTGTTTTTT

d_call: NA
v_call: TRBV5-1
clone_size: NA
j_call: TRBJ2-1
cdr3_aa: CASSPGHYNYNEQFF
cdr3_nt: TGCGCCAGCAGCCCCGGACACTATAACTACAATGAGCAGTTCTTC

d_call: TRBD2
v_call: TRBV11-3
clone_size: NA
j_call: TRBJ2-7
cdr3_aa: CASSLDSGNYEQYF
cdr3_nt: TGTGCCAGCAGCTTGGATAGCGGGAACTACGAGCAGTACTTC

d_call: NA
v_call: TRBV3-1/TRBV3-2
clone_size: few
j_call: TRBJ2-5
cdr3_aa: CASSPGDRTETQYF
cdr3_nt: TGTGCCAGCAGCCCCGGGGATCGTACGGAGACCCAGTACTTC

d_call: NA
v_call: TRBV7-9
clone_size: NA
j_call: TRBJ2-2
cdr3_aa: CASSWTEMGELFF
cdr3_nt: TGTGCCAGCAGCTGGACCGAGATGGGGGAGCTGTTTTTT

d_call: NA
v_call: TRBV19
clone_size: NA
j_call: TRBJ2-3
cdr3_aa: CASSIGGAADTQYF
cdr3_nt: TGTGCCAGTAGTATAGGAGGGGCAGCGGATACGCAGTATTTT

d_call: NA
v_call: TRBV11-3
clone_size: NA
j_call: TRBJ2-7
cdr3_aa: CARSFLAPIQNYEQYF
cdr3_nt: TGTGCCAGGTCTTTTCTCGCGCCGATCCAAAACTACGAGCAGTACTTC

d_call: NA
v_call: TRBV6-6
clone_size: few
j_call: TRBJ1-6
cdr3_aa: CASSPGENNSPLHF
cdr3_nt: TGTGCCAGCAGCCCCGGGGAGAATAATTCACCCCTCCACTTT

d_call: TRBD2
v_call: TRBV5-4
clone_size: NA
j_call: TRBJ2-7
cdr3_aa: CASSKYGGAYEQYF
cdr3_nt: TGTGCCAGCAGCAAGTACGGGGGGGCCTACGAGCAGTACTTC

d_call: NA
v_call: TRBV11-2
clone_size: NA
j_call: TRBJ2-7
cdr3_aa: CASSLAGTSTGDYEQYF
cdr3_nt: TGTGCCAGCAGCTTAGCAGGGACATCGACAGGAGACTACGAGCAGTACTTC

d_call: NA
v_call: TRBV3-1/TRBV3-2
clone_size: NA
j_call: TRBJ1-3
cdr3_aa: CASSQGQASGNTIYF
cdr3_nt: TGTGCCAGCAGCCAAGGTCAGGCCTCTGGAAACACCATATATTTT

d_call: NA
v_call: TRBV7-6
clone_size: NA
j_call: TRBJ1-2
cdr3_aa: CASSIETGYGYTF
cdr3_nt: TGTGCCAGCAGCATAGAGACTGGCTATGGCTACACCTTC

d_call: TRBD1
v_call: TRBV27
clone_size: NA
j_call: TRBJ2-2
cdr3_aa: CASSGGSGQGNTGELFF
cdr3_nt: TGTGCCAGCAGTGGGGGTAGCGGACAGGGGAACACCGGGGAGCTGTTTTTT

d_call: TRBD2
v_call: TRBV7-2
clone_size: few
j_call: TRBJ2-7
cdr3_aa: CASSLTTSGVVEQYF
cdr3_nt: TGTGCCAGCAGCTTAACTACTAGCGGGGTTGTCGAGCAGTACTTC

d_call: NA
v_call: TRBV7-2
clone_size: NA
j_call: TRBJ1-6
cdr3_aa: CASSPQGFIENSPLHF
cdr3_nt: TGTGCCAGCAGCCCCCAGGGGTTTATTGAAAATTCACCCCTCCACTTT

d_call: TRBD2
v_call: TRBV9
clone_size: NA
j_call: TRBJ2-3
cdr3_aa: CASSVDSSGTQYF
cdr3_nt: TGTGCCAGCAGCGTAGATTCTAGCGGAACGCAGTATTTT

d_call: NA
v_call: TRBV4-1
clone_size: few
j_call: TRBJ2-3
cdr3_aa: CASSQERPDTQYF
cdr3_nt: TGCGCCAGCAGCCAAGAAAGGCCAGATACGCAGTATTTT

d_call: NA
v_call: TRBV10-3
clone_size: NA
j_call: TRBJ1-6
cdr3_aa: CAISGGDSPLHF
cdr3_nt: TGTGCCATCAGTGGGGGTGATTCACCCCTCCACTTT

d_call: NA
v_call: TRBV5-1
clone_size: NA
j_call: TRBJ2-7
cdr3_aa: CASRLPGNEQYF
cdr3_nt: TGCGCCAGCAGGCTTCCGGGGAACGAGCAGTACTTC

d_call: NA
v_call: TRBV19
clone_size: NA
j_call: TRBJ2-3
cdr3_aa: CASRPSGTDTQYF
cdr3_nt: TGTGCCAGCCGCCCTAGCGGCACAGATACGCAGTATTTT

d_call: NA
v_call: TRBV5-1
clone_size: few
j_call: TRBJ2-2
cdr3_aa: CASSLGNTGELFF
cdr3_nt: TGCGCCAGCAGCTTGGGCAACACCGGGGAGCTGTTTTTT

d_call: NA
v_call: TRBV1
clone_size: few
j_call: TRBJ2-2
cdr3_aa: CTSSQDRSSGRDRNTGELFF
cdr3_nt: TGCACCAGCAGCCAAGATAGGTCTAGCGGGAGGGACAGAAACACCGGGGAGCTGTTTTTT